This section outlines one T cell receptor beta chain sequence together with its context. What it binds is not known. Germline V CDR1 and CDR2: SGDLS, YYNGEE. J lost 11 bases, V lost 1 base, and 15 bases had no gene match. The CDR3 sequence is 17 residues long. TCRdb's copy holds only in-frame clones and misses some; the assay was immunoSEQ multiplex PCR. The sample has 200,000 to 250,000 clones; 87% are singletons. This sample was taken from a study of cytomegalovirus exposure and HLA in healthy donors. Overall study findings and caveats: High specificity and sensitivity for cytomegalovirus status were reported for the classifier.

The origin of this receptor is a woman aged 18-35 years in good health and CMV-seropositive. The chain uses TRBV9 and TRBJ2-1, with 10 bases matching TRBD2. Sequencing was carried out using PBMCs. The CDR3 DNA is TGTGCCAGCAGCGTACGCAACGACCCCGGACTAGCGGACCAGCAGTTCTTC. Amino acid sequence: CASSVRNDPGLADQQFF. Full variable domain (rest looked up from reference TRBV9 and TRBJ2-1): DSGVTQTPKHLITATGQRVTLRCSPRSGDLSVYWYQQSLDQGLQFLIQYYNGEERAKGNILERFSAQQFPDLHSELNLSSLELGDSALYFCASSVRNDPGLADQQFFGPGTRLTVL.